The TCR beta chain described here comes from a study of control samples from healthy donors and cancer patients. The repertoire was sequenced with immunoSEQ multiplex PCR; TCRdb's copy has only in-frame clones and lacks some. The data show around 110,000 clones, 80% to 90% seen once. This CDR3 spans 16 amino acids. Germline V lookup: CDR1 SEHNR, CDR2 FQNEAQ (reference sequence). Trimming at V came to 5 bases and at J to 4 bases, leaving 9 bases not matched to a gene. The chain joins TRBV7-9 to TRBJ2-5, with 11 bases fitting TRBD2. Specimen: PBMCs. This sequence was found in a woman aged 45-65 years with colorectal cancer. In DNA, the CDR3 is TGTGCCAGCAGCCCGCGAGGGCTAGCGGGGGGAGAGACCCAGTACTTC. Protein sequence: CASSPRGLAGGETQYF.